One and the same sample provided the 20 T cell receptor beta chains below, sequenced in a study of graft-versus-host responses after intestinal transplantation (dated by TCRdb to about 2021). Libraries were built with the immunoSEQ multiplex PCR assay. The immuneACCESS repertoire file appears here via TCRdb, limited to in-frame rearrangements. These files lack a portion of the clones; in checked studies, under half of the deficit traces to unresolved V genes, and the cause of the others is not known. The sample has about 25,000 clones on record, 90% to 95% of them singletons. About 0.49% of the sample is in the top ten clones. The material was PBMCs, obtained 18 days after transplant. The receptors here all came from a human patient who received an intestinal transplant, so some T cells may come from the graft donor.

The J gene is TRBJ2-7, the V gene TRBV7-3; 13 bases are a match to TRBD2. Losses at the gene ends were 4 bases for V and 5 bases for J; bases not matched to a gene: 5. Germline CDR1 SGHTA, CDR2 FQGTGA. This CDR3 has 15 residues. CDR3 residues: CASSSTGLAGDEQYF. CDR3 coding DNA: TGTGCCAGCAGCTCCACCGGACTAGCGGGGGACGAGCAGTACTTC. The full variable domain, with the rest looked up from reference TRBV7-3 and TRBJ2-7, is GAGVSQTPSNKVTEKGKYVELRCDPISGHTALYWYRQSLGQGPEFLIYFQGTGAADDSGLPNDRFFAVRPEGSVSTLKIQRTERGDSAVYLCASSSTGLAGDEQYFGPGTRLTVT.

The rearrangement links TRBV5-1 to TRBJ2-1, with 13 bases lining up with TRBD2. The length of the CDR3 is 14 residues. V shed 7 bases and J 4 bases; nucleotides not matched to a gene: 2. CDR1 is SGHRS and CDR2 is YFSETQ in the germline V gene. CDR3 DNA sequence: TGCGCCAGCGGGACTAGCGGGGTATACAATGAGCAGTTCTTC. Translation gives CASGTSGVYNEQFF.

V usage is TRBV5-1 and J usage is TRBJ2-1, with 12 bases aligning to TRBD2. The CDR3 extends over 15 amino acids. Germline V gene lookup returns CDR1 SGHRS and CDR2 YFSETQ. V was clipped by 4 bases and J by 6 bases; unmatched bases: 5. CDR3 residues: CASSPGLAGFNEQFF. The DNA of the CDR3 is TGCGCCAGCAGCCCGGGACTAGCGGGTTTCAATGAGCAGTTCTTC. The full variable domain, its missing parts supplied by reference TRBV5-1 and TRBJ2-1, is KAGVTQTPRYLIKTRGQQVTLSCSPISGHRSVSWYQQTPGQGLQFLFEYFSETQRNKGNFPGRFSGRQFSNSRSEMNVSTLELGDSALYLCASSPGLAGFNEQFFGPGTRLTVL.

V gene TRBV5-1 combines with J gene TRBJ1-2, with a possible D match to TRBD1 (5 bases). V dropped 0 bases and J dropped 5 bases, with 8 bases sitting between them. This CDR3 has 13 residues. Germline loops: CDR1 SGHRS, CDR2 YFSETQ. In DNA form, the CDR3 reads TGCGCCAGCAGCTTGGAGACAGTATATGGCTACACCTTC. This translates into CASSLETVYGYTF.

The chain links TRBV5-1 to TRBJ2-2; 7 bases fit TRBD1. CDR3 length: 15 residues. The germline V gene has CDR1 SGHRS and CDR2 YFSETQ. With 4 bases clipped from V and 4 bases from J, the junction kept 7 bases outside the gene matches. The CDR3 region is CASSEQGSSTGELFF. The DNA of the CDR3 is TGCGCCAGCAGCGAACAGGGGAGTAGCACCGGGGAGCTGTTTTTT.

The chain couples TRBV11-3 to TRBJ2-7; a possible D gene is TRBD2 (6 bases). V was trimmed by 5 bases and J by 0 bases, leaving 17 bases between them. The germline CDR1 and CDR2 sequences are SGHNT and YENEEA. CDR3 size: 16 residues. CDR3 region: CASSPQGGASSYEQYF. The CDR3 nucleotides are TGTGCCAGCAGCCCCCAAGGCGGGGCGAGCTCCTACGAGCAGTACTTC.

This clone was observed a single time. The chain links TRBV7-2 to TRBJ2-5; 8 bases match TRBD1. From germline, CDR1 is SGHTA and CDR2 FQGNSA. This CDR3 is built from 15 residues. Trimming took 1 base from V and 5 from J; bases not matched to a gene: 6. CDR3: CASSLVSRTGETQYF. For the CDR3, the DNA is TGTGCCAGCAGCTTAGTAAGTCGGACAGGGGAGACCCAGTACTTC.

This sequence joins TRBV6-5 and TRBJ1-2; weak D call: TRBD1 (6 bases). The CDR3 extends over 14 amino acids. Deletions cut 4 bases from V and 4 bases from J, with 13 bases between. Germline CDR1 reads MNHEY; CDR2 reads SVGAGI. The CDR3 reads CASSSRAGAYGYTF. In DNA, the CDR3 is TGTGCCAGCAGTTCGCGGGCAGGGGCCTATGGCTACACCTTC.

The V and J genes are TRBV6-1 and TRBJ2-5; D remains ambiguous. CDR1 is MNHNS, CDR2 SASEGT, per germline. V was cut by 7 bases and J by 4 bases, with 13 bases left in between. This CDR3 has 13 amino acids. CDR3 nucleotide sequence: TGTGCCAGCACCTTTCGGAAGCGAGAGACCCAGTACTTC. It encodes CASTFRKRETQYF.

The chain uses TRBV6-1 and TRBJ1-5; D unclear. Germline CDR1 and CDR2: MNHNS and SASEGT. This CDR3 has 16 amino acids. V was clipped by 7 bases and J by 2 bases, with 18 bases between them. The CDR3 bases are TGTGCCAGCACTGATGGACGCCATGGGGGCAATCAGCCCCAGCATTTT. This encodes CASTDGRHGGNQPQHF.

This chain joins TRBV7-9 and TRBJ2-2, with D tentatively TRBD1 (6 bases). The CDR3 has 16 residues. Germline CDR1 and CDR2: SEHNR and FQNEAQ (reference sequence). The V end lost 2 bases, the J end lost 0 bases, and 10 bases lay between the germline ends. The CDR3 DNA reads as TGTGCCAGCAGCTTATCAAGGACAGCGAACACCGGGGAGCTGTTTTTT. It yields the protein CASSLSRTANTGELFF.

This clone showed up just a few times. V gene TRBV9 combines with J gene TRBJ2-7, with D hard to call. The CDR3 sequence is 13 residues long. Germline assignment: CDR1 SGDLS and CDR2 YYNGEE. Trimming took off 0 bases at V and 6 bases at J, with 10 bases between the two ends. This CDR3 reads CASSVDAETEQYF. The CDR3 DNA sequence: TGTGCCAGCAGCGTAGACGCAGAAACCGAGCAGTACTTC.

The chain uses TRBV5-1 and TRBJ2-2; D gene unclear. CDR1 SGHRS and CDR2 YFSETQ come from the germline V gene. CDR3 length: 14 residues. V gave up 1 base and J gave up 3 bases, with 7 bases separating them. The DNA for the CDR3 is TGCGCCAGCAGCTTGAGCAAGTACACCGGGGAGCTGTTTTTT. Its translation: CASSLSKYTGELFF. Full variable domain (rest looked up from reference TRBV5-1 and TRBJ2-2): KAGVTQTPRYLIKTRGQQVTLSCSPISGHRSVSWYQQTPGQGLQFLFEYFSETQRNKGNFPGRFSGRQFSNSRSEMNVSTLELGDSALYLCASSLSKYTGELFFGEGSRLTVL.

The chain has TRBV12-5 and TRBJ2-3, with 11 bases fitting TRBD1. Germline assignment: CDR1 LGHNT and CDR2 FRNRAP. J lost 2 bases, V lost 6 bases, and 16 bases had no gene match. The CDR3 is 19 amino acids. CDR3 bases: TGTGCTAGTGGCCCCCGGTGGACAGGGGGCGAGGGGCCCACAGATACGCAGTATTTT. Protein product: CASGPRWTGGEGPTDTQYF.

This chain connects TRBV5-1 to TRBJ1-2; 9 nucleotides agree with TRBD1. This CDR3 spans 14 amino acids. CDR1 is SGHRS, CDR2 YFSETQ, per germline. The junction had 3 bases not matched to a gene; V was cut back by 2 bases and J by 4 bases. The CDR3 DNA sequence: TGCGCCAGCAGCTTTGGACAGGGGACCTATGGCTACACCTTC. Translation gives CASSFGQGTYGYTF.

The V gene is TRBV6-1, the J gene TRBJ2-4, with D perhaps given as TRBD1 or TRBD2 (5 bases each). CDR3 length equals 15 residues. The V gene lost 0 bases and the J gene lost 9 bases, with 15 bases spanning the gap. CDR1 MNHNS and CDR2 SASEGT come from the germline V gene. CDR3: CASSEAGTVKSIQYF. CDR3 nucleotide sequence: TGTGCCAGCAGTGAAGCAGGGACGGTTAAGAGCATTCAGTACTTC.

CDR3 sequence (DNA): TGCGCCAGCAGAGCGTCTAGCGGAGCAAGCCACAATGAGCAGTTCTTC. This translates into CASRASSGASHNEQFF. The chain is built from TRBV10-2 and TRBJ2-1; TRBD2 matches 7 bases. This CDR3 contains 16 residues. Germline V lookup: CDR1 WSHSY, CDR2 SAAADI. Trimming cost V 6 bases and J 5 bases; bases outside gene matches: 13.

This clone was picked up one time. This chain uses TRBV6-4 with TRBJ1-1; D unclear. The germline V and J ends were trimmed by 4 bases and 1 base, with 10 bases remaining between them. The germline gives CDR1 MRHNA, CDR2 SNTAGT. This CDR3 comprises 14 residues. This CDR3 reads CASSVEARNTEAFF. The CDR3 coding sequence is TGTGCCAGCAGTGTAGAGGCCCGGAACACTGAAGCTTTCTTT.

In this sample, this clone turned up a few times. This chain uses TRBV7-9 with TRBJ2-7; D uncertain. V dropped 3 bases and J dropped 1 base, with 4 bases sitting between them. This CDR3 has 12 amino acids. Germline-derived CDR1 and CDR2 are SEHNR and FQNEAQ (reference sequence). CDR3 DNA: TGTGCCAGCAGCTTGAGTTCCTACGAGCAGTACTTC. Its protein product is CASSLSSYEQYF.

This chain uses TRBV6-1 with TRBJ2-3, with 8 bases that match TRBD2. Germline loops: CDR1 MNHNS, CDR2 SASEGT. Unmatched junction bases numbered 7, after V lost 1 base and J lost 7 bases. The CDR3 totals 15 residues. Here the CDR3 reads CASSEGTSSLNTQYF. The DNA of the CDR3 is TGTGCCAGCAGTGAAGGGACTAGCTCACTCAATACGCAGTATTTT.